Listed below are T cell receptor beta chains from one sample, sequenced in a study of blood T cell repertoires in COVID-19. Libraries were prepared by immunoSEQ multiplex PCR; TCRdb keeps only in-frame clonotypes and omits some of them. The table records about 95,000 clones, 89% of them present only once. Sequencing was performed on peripheral blood. All receptors derive from a man aged 50 to 59 with COVID-19, enrolled during active disease. Both conserved end residues are part of each CDR3.

CDR3aa: CAWSRGTYEQYF
v_gene: TRBV30

CDR3aa: CASSSNSGGLKNIQYF
v_gene: TRBV7-9

CDR3aa: CASRQTSGGTDTQYF
v_gene: TRBV2

CDR3aa: CASSSAGQYETQYF
v_gene: TRBV7-2

CDR3aa: CASSHGVGGQNSPLHF
v_gene: TRBV5-1

CDR3aa: CASSPGQAYEQYF
v_gene: TRBV11-1

CDR3aa: CAISELGSQPQHF
v_gene: TRBV10-3

CDR3aa: CASDPDRSTDTQYF
v_gene: TRBV5-1

CDR3aa: CASSFPGTGANTIYF
v_gene: TRBV28

CDR3aa: CASSLEGLAGAYEQYF
v_gene: TRBV7-9

CDR3aa: CASSAAPGTDYYGYTF
v_gene: TRBV18

CDR3aa: CASSLAGRDEQYF
v_gene: TRBV5-4

CDR3aa: CASRPSGGRTDTQYF
v_gene: TRBV6-5

CDR3aa: CASKSDRAMNTEAFF
v_gene: TRBV2

CDR3aa: CASSLYSQAGLNTEAFF
v_gene: TRBV5-1

CDR3aa: CASSHLNLLAGGAYGYTF
v_gene: TRBV3-1/TRBV3-2

CDR3aa: CASSKGHLATNEKLFF
v_gene: TRBV5-6

CDR3aa: CASRNRDRAEEQYF
v_gene: TRBV28

CDR3aa: CSVLTSPTRREQFF
v_gene: TRBV29-1

CDR3aa: CASSDRSGQGGDTQYF
v_gene: TRBV25-1

CDR3aa: CASKYRVVETEAFF
v_gene: TRBV6-6

CDR3aa: CSVVFTGGYTF
v_gene: TRBV29-1

CDR3aa: CASSVTGGSNNEQFF
v_gene: TRBV5-1

CDR3aa: CASSVGGQGCTF
v_gene: TRBV9

CDR3aa: CASSQGGVVNSPLHF
v_gene: TRBV4-3

CDR3aa: CASSPQDRPYNSPLHF
v_gene: TRBV7-9

CDR3aa: CASSLVMGLSSYEQYF
v_gene: TRBV7-9

CDR3aa: CASSFAQGAMSNQPQHF
v_gene: TRBV28

CDR3aa: CASSPRQGQPQHF
v_gene: TRBV6-5

CDR3aa: CASSVRGVETQYF
v_gene: TRBV9

CDR3aa: CSVGQGVGQPQHF
v_gene: TRBV29-1

CDR3aa: CASSEIWGRLGGSYEQYF
v_gene: TRBV2

CDR3aa: CSVEASAGSGYTF
v_gene: TRBV29-1

CDR3aa: CASSQQPRGVGSSYEQYF
v_gene: TRBV4-1

CDR3aa: CASSPGGGRGSPLHF
v_gene: TRBV5-1

CDR3aa: CASSGWTGNYGYTF
v_gene: TRBV19

CDR3aa: CASNFGQGRYEQYF
v_gene: TRBV3-1/TRBV3-2

CDR3aa: CASSPRTGYGYTF
v_gene: TRBV27

CDR3aa: CASSGGIEAFF
v_gene: TRBV5-1

CDR3aa: CASSPLGQFATNEKLFF
v_gene: TRBV7-9

CDR3aa: CASRGPGGGYGYTF
v_gene: TRBV7-2

CDR3aa: CASSPLSTNEKLFF
v_gene: TRBV27

CDR3aa: CASRDRGGSNQPQHF
v_gene: TRBV19

CDR3aa: CASSIQGVQETQYF
v_gene: TRBV19

CDR3aa: CASSPDRNYGYTF
v_gene: TRBV7-3

CDR3aa: CASSSGGGEAFF
v_gene: TRBV12-3/TRBV12-4

CDR3aa: CASSWTKHAFF
v_gene: TRBV7-2

CDR3aa: CASSSNRDLNTEAFF
v_gene: TRBV9